The rows below give T cell receptor beta chains drawn from one sample of a study of T-cell reconstitution after alpha-beta-depleted transplantation in children. TCRdb analysed the PCR reads with MiXCR anew, one entry per CDR3 protein. The sample comprises roughly 400,000 distinct CDR3 sequences, 43% of which are singletons, and around a quarter rests with the top ten. The material sequenced was PBMCs, taken before TCRalphabeta/CD19-depleted stem cell transplant. These receptor sequences come from a girl aged 2 to 10 with aplastic anemia, due to receive a stem cell transplant. Each CDR3 is given with its conserved first and last residue.

TRBV29-1 CSVELSQAGTQYF
TRBV28 CASSSESSYEQYF
TRBV20-1 CSARVLQGANIQYF
TRBV5-1 CASSLGGGPYEQYF
TRBV6-5 CASSYSMGVGYGYTF
TRBV21-1 CASSMGSNYGYTF
TRBV7-3 CASSLTSSGANNEQFF
TRBV5-1 CASSLDPGGPGYTF
TRBV7-7 CASSAGTGNHNEQFF
TRBV20-1 CSADGVTEQFF
TRBV5-1 CASSAWTSAETQYF
TRBV9 CASSPGLAGFQETQYF
TRBV7-2 CASSSLLGDNEQFF
TRBV18 CASSPRTDSYEQYF
TRBV7-9 CASSPDKGGSTEAFF
TRBV7-2 CASSPPGLGRPDTQYF
TRBV29-1 CSVEPGAGAKNIQYF
TRBV3-1 CASSQAGSGADYGYTF
TRBV12-3/TRBV12-4 CASSATGGFTGELFF
TRBV25-1 CASQGNGYTF
TRBV7-9 CASSFHRGVNEQYF
TRBV20-1 CSGTDTYEQYF
TRBV27 CASSLRGTGGWNYGYTF
TRBV20-1 CSAVGGPGNTIYF
TRBV2 CASRGQVYEQYF
TRBV11-2 CASSGGQSNQPQHF
TRBV20-1 CSARGSGYGTEAFF
TRBV6-1 CASTPGTSGAYEQYF
TRBV12-3/TRBV12-4 CASSPQWGADGNEKLFF
TRBV4-3 CASSQDFGRAETQYF
TRBV10-3 CAIRGLTGPGTGELFF
TRBV29-1 CSVEEDGSYEQYF
TRBV5-6 CASSLRDRGLGGGYTF
TRBV7-9 CASSFGSKTPNTEAFF
TRBV20-1 CSARGTSRTDTQYF
TRBV7-9 CASSTSRSTTDTQYF
TRBV7-9 CASSPGTSASTDTQYF
TRBV7-6 CASSSRLAGATGGNEQFF
TRBV12-3/TRBV12-4 CASSLWTSGGTDTQYF
TRBV20-1 CSAHKNRGYTF
TRBV6-1 CASRSTRLAVTDTQYF
TRBV20-1 CSARVYARQGGWEQYF
TRBV20-1 CSARDQGVDQYF
TRBV15 CATSRDKAGELFF
TRBV4-1 CASSLGQGLAKNIQYF
TRBV5-1 CASSLGVYEILETQYF
TRBV28 CASSWAYTGFGELFF
TRBV18 CASSPFGLAGDETQYF
TRBV20-1 CSASGAGVRVQFF
TRBV20-1 CSAARGTLGNEQFF
TRBV20-1 CSARRGRMSNQPQHF
TRBV18 CASSPPLPLLTQGGQYF
TRBV20-1 CSARDSRSINTGELFF
TRBV20-1 CSARLAGGYQETQYF